What follows are 10 T cell receptor beta chains derived from one specimen sequenced in a study of shared T cell receptors in the human thymus. Generated by immunoSEQ multiplex PCR, the TCRdb table keeps only in-frame clones and is missing some. The sample lists about 610,000 clones, around nine tenths occurring once. These data were also filed under a second study, of human thymus T cells.

Sequenced material: thymocytes. The origin of the receptors is a boy under three years old with a congenital heart defect.

The chain uses TRBV19 and TRBJ2-4; 9 bases line up with TRBD2. The CDR3 has 16 residues. With V trimmed by 6 bases and J by 0 bases, 6 bases remained unmatched. Germline CDR1 LNHDA, CDR2 SQIVND (reference sequence). The CDR3 bases are TGTGCCAGTAGACCAAGCGGGAGGTTAGCCAAAAACATTCAGTACTTC. Its translation is CASRPSGRLAKNIQYF.

CDR3 DNA sequence: TGCGCCAGCAGCCAAGAAATCCCGGGACTAGCGACCACCGGGGAGCTGTTTTTT. Its translation: CASSQEIPGLATTGELFF. The chain has TRBV4-3 and TRBJ2-2, with 10 bases fitting TRBD2. V shed 0 bases and J 4 bases; nucleotides not matched to a gene: 8. The CDR3 extends over 18 amino acids. The V gene's germline CDR1 is LGHNA and CDR2 YSLEER.

The CDR3 spells CASSFYPAVPTPPGSYNEQFF. DNA for the CDR3: TGTGCCAGCAGTTTTTACCCAGCGGTTCCCACCCCCCCTGGCTCCTACAATGAGCAGTTCTTC. The chain uses TRBV28 and TRBJ2-1, with a weak D call TRBD2 (5 bases). Trimming removed 3 bases from V and 0 bases from J, with 27 bases in between. Germline CDR1 MDHEN, CDR2 SYDVKM. This CDR3 has 21 amino acids.

This clone was observed a single time. The rearrangement uses TRBV5-6 and TRBJ2-7, with 14 bases lining up with TRBD2. The CDR3 sequence is 17 residues long. Looked up from germline, CDR1 is SGHDT and CDR2 is YYEEEE. Trimming at V came to 4 bases and at J to 7 bases, leaving 13 bases not matched to a gene. CDR3 protein: CASSVGLAGDPGGEQYF. The CDR3 region has the DNA TGTGCCAGCAGCGTGGGACTAGCGGGAGATCCAGGGGGGGAGCAGTACTTC.

The chain recombines TRBV27 with TRBJ1-1; tentatively, D is TRBD1 (5 bases). Germline lookup yields CDR1 MNHEY and CDR2 SMNVEV (reference sequence). The CDR3 has 13 amino acids. The V end was cut by 8 bases, the J end by 1 base, with 11 bases between. CDR3 loop: CASAITGNTEAFF. In DNA form, the CDR3 reads TGTGCCAGCGCCATCACAGGGAACACTGAAGCTTTCTTT.

This clone was seen only once. This chain uses TRBV6-6 with TRBJ2-4, with a possible D match to TRBD2 (6 bases). Trimming cost V 6 bases and J 0 bases, with 12 bases left between them. This CDR3 spans 15 amino acids. Germline CDR1 and CDR2: MNHNY and SVGAGI (reference sequence). CDR3 residues: CASSPGLIAKNIQYF. CDR3 sequence (DNA): TGTGCCAGCAGCCCGGGACTGATAGCCAAAAACATTCAGTACTTC.

This clone occurred once. The chain joins TRBV5-1 to TRBJ2-1; maybe TRBD1 (5 bases). V lost 5 bases to trimming and J lost 6 bases, with 12 bases between them. CDR3 length: 13 amino acids. CDR1 SGHRS and CDR2 YFSETQ come from the germline V gene. CDR3 loop: CASRSQGLNEQFF. DNA of the CDR3: TGCGCCAGCAGGAGTCAGGGCCTCAATGAGCAGTTCTTC.

The V and J genes are TRBV19 and TRBJ2-3, with 13 bases identical to TRBD2. Germline trimming cut 3 bases from V and 3 bases from J; bases unmatched to any gene: 12. The CDR3 spans 19 residues. The germline V gene encodes CDR1 LNHDA and CDR2 SQIVND (reference sequence). As DNA, the CDR3 is TGTGCCAGTAGTATCGGTGGGACTAGCGGGATGGCGGAAACAGATACGCAGTATTTT. It codes for CASSIGGTSGMAETDTQYF.

The chain has TRBV6-1 and TRBJ1-2; 8 bases agree with TRBD1. The CDR3 has 10 amino acids. The germline V gene has CDR1 MNHNS and CDR2 SASEGT. After removal of 10 bases from V and 6 bases from J, the junction contained 1 base not matched to a gene. Here the CDR3 reads CATDRDGYTF. CDR3 nucleotides: TGTGCCACGGACAGGGATGGCTACACCTTC.

The V call is TRBV30, the J call TRBJ2-7; 7 bases are shared with TRBD2. Germline V gene sequence: CDR1 GTSNPN, CDR2 SVGIG (reference sequence). The CDR3 runs to 15 residues. With 2 bases clipped from V and 0 bases from J, the junction kept 7 bases outside the gene matches. The CDR3 DNA reads as TGTGCCTGGAGTCATCGGGGGGAGACCTCCTACGAGCAGTACTTC. Protein product: CAWSHRGETSYEQYF.